The rows below give T cell receptor beta chains drawn from one sample of a study of CD8 T cells in ankylosing spondylitis. MiXCR, run by TCRdb on the 5' RACE reads, gives a single entry per CDR3 protein. The table includes nearly 250,000 distinct CDR3 sequences, roughly 32% detected once. Sequenced sample: blood, either unsorted or a sorted T cell fraction (not recorded which). These receptors were collected from a male donor with ankylosing spondylitis or in good health (not recorded which). The CDR3 runs from the conserved cysteine through the conserved F or W. The order of the fields is clone size, J gene, V gene, D gene, CDR3 protein, CDR3 DNA. A D gene is named only where the DNA matches it firmly. A row's size may be missing; if present it is once, few, many or a size class.

clone size: .; J gene: TRBJ2-3; V gene: TRBV7-8; D gene: TRBD1; CDR3 protein: CASSPGVGQGTDTQYF; CDR3 DNA: TGTGCCAGCAGCCCAGGTGTGGGACAGGGGACAGATACGCAGTATTTT
clone size: .; J gene: TRBJ1-5; V gene: TRBV12-3/TRBV12-4; D gene: .; CDR3 protein: CASGTTDSNQPQHF; CDR3 DNA: TGTGCCAGCGGGACTACTGATAGCAATCAGCCCCAGCATTTT
clone size: few; J gene: TRBJ2-1; V gene: TRBV29-1; D gene: .; CDR3 protein: CSVGGAGALEQFF; CDR3 DNA: TGCAGCGTTGGGGGGGCAGGGGCTCTTGAGCAGTTCTTC
clone size: few; J gene: TRBJ2-2; V gene: TRBV29-1; D gene: .; CDR3 protein: CSVWGETGELFF; CDR3 DNA: TGCAGCGTTTGGGGGGAGACCGGGGAGCTGTTTTTT
clone size: .; J gene: TRBJ2-1; V gene: TRBV5-1; D gene: TRBD1; CDR3 protein: CASAREGTGNFNEQFF; CDR3 DNA: TGCGCCAGCGCCCGAGAAGGGACAGGGAATTTCAATGAGCAGTTCTTC
clone size: .; J gene: TRBJ1-1; V gene: TRBV27; D gene: TRBD1; CDR3 protein: CASILDPSQRDSLNTEAFF; CDR3 DNA: TGTGCCAGCATTCTTGATCCCTCCCAAAGGGACAGCCTGAACACTGAAGCTTTCTTT
clone size: .; J gene: TRBJ1-4; V gene: TRBV29-1; D gene: .; CDR3 protein: CSVEVIGSEKLFF; CDR3 DNA: TGCAGCGTTGAGGTCATAGGGAGCGAAAAACTGTTTTTT
clone size: .; J gene: TRBJ2-3; V gene: TRBV7-2; D gene: .; CDR3 protein: CASSPRSTKLWSDTQYF; CDR3 DNA: TGTGCCAGCAGCCCCCGATCTACTAAACTATGGTCGGATACGCAGTATTTT
clone size: .; J gene: TRBJ2-3; V gene: TRBV12-3/TRBV12-4; D gene: TRBD2; CDR3 protein: CASSAGLAGGPFSDTQYF; CDR3 DNA: TGTGCCAGCAGCGCGGGACTAGCGGGGGGGCCATTTTCAGATACGCAGTATTTT
clone size: few; J gene: TRBJ1-2; V gene: TRBV20-1; D gene: .; CDR3 protein: CSASFGGPGQLPRYGYTF; CDR3 DNA: TGCAGTGCTAGCTTCGGGGGGCCCGGCCAGCTCCCCCGTTATGGCTACACCTTC
clone size: few; J gene: TRBJ2-7; V gene: TRBV12-3/TRBV12-4; D gene: .; CDR3 protein: CASSFGGKDEQYF; CDR3 DNA: TGTGCCAGCAGTTTTGGAGGGAAGGACGAGCAGTACTTC
clone size: few; J gene: TRBJ2-7; V gene: TRBV20-1; D gene: .; CDR3 protein: CSAMERGPISYEQYF; CDR3 DNA: TGCAGTGCTATGGAACGGGGACCTATCTCCTACGAGCAGTACTTC
clone size: few; J gene: TRBJ2-7; V gene: TRBV6-5; D gene: .; CDR3 protein: CASSQRRGEQYF; CDR3 DNA: TGTGCCAGCAGCCAGCGGCGGGGCGAGCAGTACTTC
clone size: .; J gene: TRBJ2-7; V gene: TRBV6-7; D gene: .; CDR3 protein: CASSYSGGYYYYEQYF; CDR3 DNA: TGTGCCAGCAGTTACTCGGGGGGCTACTACTACTACGAGCAGTACTTC
clone size: few; J gene: TRBJ2-5; V gene: TRBV6-1; D gene: .; CDR3 protein: CASSPPGAHQETQYF; CDR3 DNA: TGTGCCAGCAGCCCCCCGGGGGCCCACCAAGAGACCCAGTACTTC
clone size: few; J gene: TRBJ2-2; V gene: TRBV29-1; D gene: .; CDR3 protein: CSVAGPNTGELFF; CDR3 DNA: TGCAGCGTTGCCGGGCCGAACACCGGGGAGCTGTTTTTT
clone size: .; J gene: TRBJ2-7; V gene: TRBV10-3; D gene: .; CDR3 protein: CAISESGLGSTEQYF; CDR3 DNA: TGTGCCATCAGTGAGTCAGGACTGGGATCTACCGAGCAGTACTTC
clone size: .; J gene: TRBJ2-3; V gene: TRBV30; D gene: TRBD2; CDR3 protein: CAWSTSGGGTDTQYF; CDR3 DNA: TGTGCCTGGAGCACCAGCGGGGGGGGCACAGATACGCAGTATTTT
clone size: .; J gene: TRBJ2-2; V gene: TRBV6-1; D gene: .; CDR3 protein: CASSFTGFGELFF; CDR3 DNA: TGTGCCAGCAGCTTTACAGGGTTTGGGGAGCTGTTTTTT
clone size: few; J gene: TRBJ2-7; V gene: TRBV9; D gene: TRBD1; CDR3 protein: CASSDRGNEQYF; CDR3 DNA: TGTGCCAGCAGCGACAGGGGCAACGAGCAGTACTTC
clone size: .; J gene: TRBJ2-5; V gene: TRBV29-1; D gene: TRBD2; CDR3 protein: CSVEDLAPTSGGPRLHDVAQYF; CDR3 DNA: TGCAGCGTTGAAGATCTCGCCCCAACTAGCGGGGGACCCCGGCTCCATGATGTGGCCCAGTACTTC
clone size: .; J gene: TRBJ2-6; V gene: TRBV11-2; D gene: .; CDR3 protein: CASSFDRLSGANGLTF; CDR3 DNA: TGTGCCAGCAGCTTCGACAGGCTCTCTGGGGCCAACGGCCTGACTTTC
clone size: .; J gene: TRBJ1-5; V gene: TRBV20-1; D gene: TRBD1; CDR3 protein: CSADRGVQPQHF; CDR3 DNA: TGCAGTGCGGACAGGGGCGTTCAGCCCCAGCATTTT
clone size: .; J gene: TRBJ2-7; V gene: TRBV20-1; D gene: .; CDR3 protein: CSARGGTPSYEQYF; CDR3 DNA: TGCAGTGCTAGAGGGGGGACCCCCTCCTACGAGCAGTACTTC
clone size: .; J gene: TRBJ2-1; V gene: TRBV3-1; D gene: .; CDR3 protein: CASTQEGLGNSYNEQFF; CDR3 DNA: TGTGCCAGCACCCAAGAAGGGTTGGGGAACTCCTACAATGAGCAGTTCTTC
clone size: many; J gene: TRBJ1-5; V gene: TRBV15; D gene: .; CDR3 protein: CSNQPQHF; CDR3 DNA: TGTAGCAATCAGCCCCAGCATTTT
clone size: few; J gene: TRBJ2-7; V gene: TRBV12-3/TRBV12-4; D gene: .; CDR3 protein: CASIGGDRLGKQYF; CDR3 DNA: TGTGCCAGCATTGGGGGGGACAGGCTGGGTAAGCAGTACTTC
clone size: .; J gene: TRBJ1-5; V gene: TRBV27; D gene: .; CDR3 protein: CASSLNVGQPQHF; CDR3 DNA: TGTGCCAGCAGTTTAAACGTGGGTCAGCCCCAGCATTTT
clone size: few; J gene: TRBJ2-1; V gene: TRBV5-4; D gene: .; CDR3 protein: CASSLAKSPFVGEQFF; CDR3 DNA: TGTGCCAGCAGCTTGGCCAAGTCTCCGTTCGTGGGGGAGCAGTTCTTC
clone size: .; J gene: TRBJ2-7; V gene: TRBV12-3/TRBV12-4; D gene: .; CDR3 protein: CASSFQGGAYEQYF; CDR3 DNA: TGTGCCAGCAGTTTCCAAGGCGGGGCCTACGAGCAGTACTTC
clone size: few; J gene: TRBJ1-4; V gene: TRBV10-3; D gene: .; CDR3 protein: CAIRGGGPNEKLFF; CDR3 DNA: TGTGCCATCAGGGGAGGAGGGCCTAATGAAAAACTGTTTTTT
clone size: .; J gene: TRBJ2-1; V gene: TRBV6-5; D gene: .; CDR3 protein: CASSYSIWTAERNEQFF; CDR3 DNA: TGTGCCAGCAGTTACTCGATCTGGACAGCGGAGCGAAATGAGCAGTTCTTC
clone size: many; J gene: TRBJ1-6; V gene: TRBV6-1; D gene: .; CDR3 protein: CASSRTAPNSPLHF; CDR3 DNA: TGTGCCAGCAGCCGGACAGCCCCTAATTCACCCCTCCACTTT
clone size: .; J gene: TRBJ2-1; V gene: TRBV25-1; D gene: TRBD1; CDR3 protein: CASSEVSGRTGALIDEQFF; CDR3 DNA: TGTGCCAGCAGTGAAGTATCGGGGCGGACAGGGGCATTGATAGATGAGCAGTTCTTC
clone size: few; J gene: TRBJ1-3; V gene: TRBV12-3/TRBV12-4; D gene: .; CDR3 protein: CASSLGTSSGNTIYF; CDR3 DNA: TGTGCCAGCAGTTTGGGCACTAGCTCTGGAAACACCATATATTTT
clone size: many; J gene: TRBJ2-3; V gene: TRBV12-3/TRBV12-4; D gene: TRBD1; CDR3 protein: CASSWTGQPDTQYF; CDR3 DNA: TGTGCCAGCAGTTGGACAGGGCAACCAGATACGCAGTATTTT
clone size: once; J gene: TRBJ2-1; V gene: TRBV28; D gene: .; CDR3 protein: CASSFGVWNEQFF; CDR3 DNA: TGTGCCAGCAGTTTCGGAGTTTGGAATGAGCAGTTCTTC
clone size: .; J gene: TRBJ2-7; V gene: TRBV29-1; D gene: .; CDR3 protein: CSVGAGQRGIYEQYF; CDR3 DNA: TGCAGCGTTGGGGCGGGACAGCGGGGCATCTACGAGCAGTACTTC
clone size: .; J gene: TRBJ2-6; V gene: TRBV6-2/TRBV6-3; D gene: .; CDR3 protein: CASSPRPTTGFFLAGANVLTF; CDR3 DNA: TGTGCCAGCAGTCCACGCCCCACAACAGGGTTCTTTCTAGCTGGGGCCAACGTCCTGACTTTC
clone size: .; J gene: TRBJ2-1; V gene: TRBV12-3/TRBV12-4; D gene: TRBD2; CDR3 protein: CASRSLAGSQFF; CDR3 DNA: TGTGCCAGCAGGTCCCTAGCGGGGTCTCAGTTCTTC
clone size: .; J gene: TRBJ1-5; V gene: TRBV6-1; D gene: .; CDR3 protein: CASSEGGTGHQPQHF; CDR3 DNA: TGTGCCAGCAGTGAAGGGGGTACAGGGCATCAGCCCCAGCATTTT
clone size: .; J gene: TRBJ2-5; V gene: TRBV12-3/TRBV12-4; D gene: .; CDR3 protein: CASSLVGPQRMETQYF; CDR3 DNA: TGTGCCAGCAGTTTGGTGGGTCCGCAAAGGATGGAGACCCAGTACTTC
clone size: .; J gene: TRBJ1-2; V gene: TRBV20-1; D gene: .; CDR3 protein: CSAMRGALLTNYGYTF; CDR3 DNA: TGCAGTGCTATGAGGGGGGCGCTCCTTACTAACTATGGCTACACCTTC
clone size: few; J gene: TRBJ1-5; V gene: TRBV11-2; D gene: .; CDR3 protein: CASSPGNNQPQHF; CDR3 DNA: TGTGCCAGCAGCCCGGGGAACAATCAGCCCCAGCATTTT
clone size: once; J gene: TRBJ2-7; V gene: TRBV5-1; D gene: TRBD1; CDR3 protein: CASSGTGTGGLDEQYF; CDR3 DNA: TGCGCCAGCAGCGGGACCGGGACAGGGGGTTTGGACGAGCAGTACTTC
clone size: .; J gene: TRBJ1-2; V gene: TRBV11-2; D gene: .; CDR3 protein: CASSSTRTDTNYGYTF; CDR3 DNA: TGTGCCAGCAGCTCAACCCGGACAGACACTAACTATGGCTACACCTTC
clone size: few; J gene: TRBJ2-7; V gene: TRBV29-1; D gene: .; CDR3 protein: CSVVSTGQSYEQYF; CDR3 DNA: TGCAGCGTTGTAAGTACAGGCCAGTCCTACGAGCAGTACTTC
clone size: once; J gene: TRBJ2-3; V gene: TRBV27; D gene: TRBD1; CDR3 protein: CASRLRGLSTDTQYF; CDR3 DNA: TGTGCCAGCAGGCTAAGGGGGCTTAGCACAGATACGCAGTATTTT
clone size: few; J gene: TRBJ2-5; V gene: TRBV20-1; D gene: TRBD2; CDR3 protein: CSAYGLAGATKETQYF; CDR3 DNA: TGCAGTGCTTACGGACTAGCGGGGGCCACGAAAGAGACCCAGTACTTC
clone size: .; J gene: TRBJ2-7; V gene: TRBV11-2; D gene: .; CDR3 protein: CASSKWTATYEQYF; CDR3 DNA: TGTGCCAGCAGCAAGTGGACAGCCACCTACGAGCAGTACTTC
clone size: .; J gene: TRBJ2-3; V gene: TRBV4-2; D gene: TRBD2; CDR3 protein: CASSQLAGGTDTQYF; CDR3 DNA: TGTGCCAGCAGCCAACTAGCGGGGGGCACAGATACGCAGTATTTT
clone size: .; J gene: TRBJ1-1; V gene: TRBV30; D gene: .; CDR3 protein: CATTRQRAEAFF; CDR3 DNA: TGTGCCACAACCCGCCAAAGGGCTGAAGCTTTCTTT
clone size: .; J gene: TRBJ2-7; V gene: TRBV27; D gene: .; CDR3 protein: CASSEVGEVAYEQYF; CDR3 DNA: TGTGCCAGCAGTGAGGTAGGGGAAGTCGCCTACGAGCAGTACTTC
clone size: .; J gene: TRBJ1-5; V gene: TRBV15; D gene: .; CDR3 protein: CATSRAAQPQHF; CDR3 DNA: TGTGCCACCAGCAGAGCCGCTCAGCCCCAGCATTTT
clone size: .; J gene: TRBJ2-6; V gene: TRBV10-3; D gene: .; CDR3 protein: CAISESIGPGANVLTF; CDR3 DNA: TGTGCCATCAGTGAGTCGATTGGGCCTGGGGCCAACGTCCTGACTTTC
clone size: few; J gene: TRBJ2-3; V gene: TRBV12-3/TRBV12-4; D gene: TRBD1; CDR3 protein: CASSPGQAVGADTQYF; CDR3 DNA: TGTGCCAGCAGTCCCGGACAGGCGGTGGGCGCAGATACGCAGTATTTT
clone size: .; J gene: TRBJ2-7; V gene: TRBV29-1; D gene: TRBD1; CDR3 protein: CSVHGTGFFEQYF; CDR3 DNA: TGCAGCGTTCACGGGACAGGGTTTTTCGAGCAGTACTTC
clone size: .; J gene: TRBJ2-3; V gene: TRBV4-2; D gene: .; CDR3 protein: CASSHLLGGTGTDTQYF; CDR3 DNA: TGTGCCAGCAGCCATCTGTTGGGCGGGACTGGCACAGATACGCAGTATTTT
clone size: .; J gene: TRBJ2-1; V gene: TRBV2; D gene: TRBD2; CDR3 protein: CASRELAVAGVSSHEQFF; CDR3 DNA: TGTGCCAGCAGGGAACTTGCCGTGGCGGGGGTCTCCTCCCATGAGCAGTTCTTC